This TCR beta chain was observed in a study of blood T cell repertoires in COVID-19. Trimming shortened V by 4 bases and J by 8 bases, and 14 bases separated the two germline ends. CDR1 and CDR2 (germline): MNHEY, SVGEGT. The CDR3 runs 13 residues. Authors' methods: Amplification of reference gene primers provided the estimated nucleated cell counts. Only in-frame clones appear in the TCRdb table, and some are missing; sequencing was by immunoSEQ multiplex PCR. The V and J calls and the clone size are those of that table, but D and trimming were determined from the DNA. This table has about 40,000 clones, roughly 80% appearing once.

The specimen was peripheral blood. The rearrangement joins TRBV6-2 or TRBV6-3 to TRBJ1-2; D ambiguous. The clonotype was recovered from a woman aged 70-85 years with acute or convalescent COVID-19. The CDR3 sequence: CASSLTEVAGYTF. CDR3 coding DNA: TGTGCCAGCAGTTTAACCGAGGTTGCCGGCTACACCTTC.